What follows is one T cell receptor (beta chain) and its context. The table came from immunoSEQ multiplex PCR; TCRdb's copy has only in-frame clones and leaves some out. The data show some 2.4 million clones, more than 85% seen once. The data are from a study of shared clonotypes between healthy human individuals. As for the study in general: Aged between 18 and 49, the donors were a couple of women and a few men. The plates for each donor numbered three CD4 naive, three CD4 memory, two CD8 naive and one CD8 memory.

Healthy and HIV-negative, the adult donors had no recent acute infections or vaccinations. Germline loops: CDR1 SGHRS, CDR2 YFSETQ. The CDR3 has 18 residues. J was trimmed by 1 base and V by 5 bases; bases with no gene match: 11. This chain connects TRBV5-1 to TRBJ2-3, with 12 bases identical to TRBD2. Sample: naive CD4+ T cells from PBMCs. Subset reported: CD45RA+ positively selected. This receptor was identified in a young man in good health. Some clones in this sample may be carry-over from other donors' samples. The CDR3 coding sequence is TGCGCCAGCAGTACCCTAGCGGGAGGGGCTGGGGGCACAGATACGCAGTATTTT. This encodes CASSTLAGGAGGTDTQYF. Full variable domain (outside the CDR3, taken from reference TRBV5-1 and TRBJ2-3): KAGVTQTPRYLIKTRGQQVTLSCSPISGHRSVSWYQQTPGQGLQFLFEYFSETQRNKGNFPGRFSGRQFSNSRSEMNVSTLELGDSALYLCASSTLAGGAGGTDTQYFGPGTRLTVL.